A single sample gave rise to the 30 T cell receptor beta chains below, sequenced in a study of blood T cell repertoires in COVID-19 (dated by TCRdb to between 2020 and 2021). The method was the immunoSEQ multiplex PCR assay. TCRdb's version of the immuneACCESS table is confined to in-frame rearrangements and falls short of the full clone set. An unresolved V gene accounts for under half of the shortfall where checked; the remainder is of unknown origin. Counted in this sample were about 160,000 clones; roughly 82% of them appeared once. 6.5% to 9% of the sample comes from the top ten. Sample: peripheral blood. The receptors originated from a woman between 40 and 55 years old with COVID-19, enrolled during active disease.

The chain recombines TRBV9 with TRBJ1-1; no clear D. The CDR3 runs 14 residues. Between the trimmed V and J ends, which lost 2 bases and 4 bases, there was a span of 12 bases. Germline CDR1 and CDR2: SGDLS and YYNGEE. CDR3 sequence (DNA): TGTGCCAGCAGCGTCGAATCCGGGAGCACTGAAGCTTTCTTT. Residues: CASSVESGSTEAFF.

This clone was seen only once. The chain joins TRBV7-3 to TRBJ2-2; 7 bases match TRBD2. CDR3 size: 16 residues. Germline V lookup: CDR1 SGHTA, CDR2 FQGTGA. V shed 3 bases, J shed 2 bases, and the junction held 6 bases outside the gene matches. Written as DNA, the CDR3 is TGTGCCAGCAGCTTCTTAGGCGGGAGAAACACCGGGGAGCTGTTTTTT. It translates to CASSFLGGRNTGELFF.

This chain connects TRBV4-1 to TRBJ1-2; the match to TRBD1 covers 8 bases. This CDR3 has 17 residues. Germline V gene data show CDR1 as MGHRA and CDR2 as YSYEKL. V shed 4 bases, J shed 1 base, and the junction held 11 bases outside the gene matches. The DNA of the CDR3 is TGCGCCAGCAGCCTAAGTGGGCCGGGACAGGATAACTATGGCTACACCTTC. Its translation is CASSLSGPGQDNYGYTF.

This chain links TRBV18 with TRBJ1-6; D is undetermined. Germline lookup yields CDR1 KGHSH and CDR2 LQKENI. The V gene lost 5 bases and the J gene lost 5 bases, with 7 bases spanning the gap. There are 13 residues in the CDR3. CDR3 DNA sequence: TGTGCCAGCTCAGGCCAGGATAATTCACCCCTCCACTTT. This gives the protein CASSGQDNSPLHF.

The chain joins TRBV18 to TRBJ1-3; D not certain. Germline V lookup: CDR1 KGHSH, CDR2 LQKENI. The CDR3 covers 16 residues. The V end was cut by 1 base, the J end by 6 bases, with 16 bases between. CDR3 bases: TGTGCCAGCTCACCACTAGCCCTCTCGGAGGAAAACACCATATATTTT. Translated, it gives CASSPLALSEENTIYF.

The V and J genes are TRBV9 and TRBJ2-1; D may be TRBD2 (6 bases). CDR1 is SGDLS, CDR2 YYNGEE, per germline. There are 16 residues in the CDR3. The ends were cut back, 5 bases at V and 0 bases at J, with 15 bases in the middle. CDR3: CASRTRDSGSYNEQFF. The CDR3 DNA reads TGTGCCAGCAGGACAAGGGACTCCGGCTCCTACAATGAGCAGTTCTTC.

The chain employs TRBV30 and TRBJ2-1; D remains unclear. The CDR3 runs to 12 residues. Germline CDR1 reads GTSNPN; CDR2 reads SVGIG (reference sequence). The V end lost 7 bases, the J end lost 5 bases, and 12 bases lay between the germline ends. CDR3 residues: CAFPRNNNEQFF. For the CDR3, the DNA is TGTGCCTTCCCGCGGAATAACAATGAGCAGTTCTTC.

The chain combines TRBV2 with TRBJ2-7, with D perhaps TRBD2 (6 bases). Trimming took off 4 bases at V and 5 bases at J, with 12 bases between the two ends. Germline V CDR1 and CDR2: SNHLY, FYNNEI. The CDR3 contains 13 residues. Written as DNA, the CDR3 is TGTGCCAGCAGTGGACTAGGGCGCGACGAGCAGTACTTC. Protein sequence: CASSGLGRDEQYF.

This chain connects TRBV28 to TRBJ2-2; D may be TRBD2 (6 bases). The germline V gene has CDR1 MDHEN and CDR2 SYDVKM. The CDR3 spans 15 residues. Trimming cost V 8 bases and J 2 bases, with 15 bases left between them. The CDR3 region is CASSSERTNTGELFF. CDR3 sequence (DNA): TGTGCCAGCTCTAGCGAGCGGACTAACACCGGGGAGCTGTTTTTT.

V usage is TRBV9 and J usage is TRBJ1-2; D not resolved. V was trimmed by 0 bases and J by 8 bases, leaving 17 bases between them. The CDR3 covers 15 residues. Germline CDR1 SGDLS, CDR2 YYNGEE. CDR3 sequence: CASSVEVVPGSGYTF. In DNA form, the CDR3 reads TGTGCCAGCAGCGTAGAGGTCGTCCCGGGTAGCGGCTACACCTTC. Combining the CDR3 with reference TRBV9 and TRBJ1-2 gives the whole variable domain DSGVTQTPKHLITATGQRVTLRCSPRSGDLSVYWYQQSLDQGLQFLIQYYNGEERAKGNILERFSAQQFPDLHSELNLSSLELGDSALYFCASSVEVVPGSGYTFGSGTRLTVV.

About this clone: Other DNA variants within this sample encode the same CDR3. The rearrangement uses TRBV6-5 and TRBJ1-1; D call uncertain. CDR1 MNHEY and CDR2 SVGAGI come from the germline V gene. This CDR3 spans 13 amino acids. The V end was cut by 0 bases, the J end by 3 bases, with 5 bases between. The CDR3 loop reads CASSYSRDTEAFF. The CDR3 DNA sequence: TGTGCCAGCAGTTACTCCCGGGACACTGAAGCTTTCTTT.

The chain couples TRBV28 to TRBJ1-1, with no clear D. V dropped 1 base and J dropped 0 bases, with 3 bases sitting between them. Germline V gives CDR1 MDHEN, CDR2 SYDVKM. The CDR3 totals 13 residues. CDR3 bases: TGTGCCAGCAGTTTATCGGTGAACACTGAAGCTTTCTTT. It specifies CASSLSVNTEAFF. Based on the CDR3 plus reference TRBV28 and TRBJ1-1, the full variable domain is DVKVTQSSRYLVKRTGEKVFLECVQDMDHENMFWYRQDPGLGLRLIYFSYDVKMKEKGDIPEGYSVSREKKERFSLILESASTNQTSMYLCASSLSVNTEAFFGQGTRLTVV.

The rearrangement uses TRBV12-5 and TRBJ2-3; 8 bases agree with TRBD1. Looked up from germline, CDR1 is LGHNT and CDR2 is FRNRAP. The length of the CDR3 is 16 residues. Losses at the gene ends were 4 bases for V and 8 bases for J; bases not matched to a gene: 14. CDR3 in DNA: TGTGCTAGTGGTTCCCCGCGGACCAGGGGGCGCGGTACGCAGTATTTT. Amino acids: CASGSPRTRGRGTQYF.

The J gene is TRBJ2-7, the V gene TRBV2; TRBD2 matches at 7 bases. The germline V gene encodes CDR1 SNHLY and CDR2 FYNNEI. The CDR3 totals 13 residues. The J segment lost 3 bases and the V segment lost 4 bases, leaving 3 bases of the junction unmatched. CDR3 sequence: CASSGQRGYEQYF. CDR3 coding DNA: TGTGCCAGCAGTGGGCAGCGGGGCTACGAGCAGTACTTC.

This clone has only a few counts. V gene TRBV6-5 combines with J gene TRBJ1-2; possible D gene TRBD1, 6 bases. The V end was cut by 6 bases, the J end by 4 bases, with 15 bases between. Germline V gives CDR1 MNHEY, CDR2 SVGAGI. The CDR3 has 14 amino acids. The CDR3 DNA reads TGTGCCAGCAGGCCCCCGAGCAGGGGCTATGGCTACACCTTC. Its protein product is CASRPPSRGYGYTF.

The chain links TRBV5-1 to TRBJ2-7; 13 bases agree with TRBD2. Trimming removed 4 bases from V and 3 bases from J; junction bases left unmatched: 4. CDR1 and CDR2 (germline): SGHRS, YFSETQ. The CDR3 runs to 15 residues. The DNA for the CDR3 is TGCGCCAGCAGCATAACTAGCGGGGGGGACTACGAGCAGTACTTC. It is translated as CASSITSGGDYEQYF.

The V and J genes are TRBV20-1 and TRBJ2-1, with TRBD2 matching 10 bases. The CDR3 is made up of 14 amino acids. After removal of 3 bases from V and 7 bases from J, the junction contained 6 bases not matched to a gene. Germline-derived CDR1 and CDR2 are DFQATT and SNEGSKA (reference sequence). CDR3 sequence (DNA): TGCAGTGCTAGTGGACTAGCGGCGGGGAATGAGCAGTTCTTC. It specifies CSASGLAAGNEQFF.

The rearrangement links TRBV5-1 to TRBJ2-7; D might be TRBD2 (6 bases). This CDR3 is built from 13 residues. Germline CDR1 reads SGHRS; CDR2 reads YFSETQ. V shed 2 bases and J shed 1 base, with 7 bases lying between them. CDR3 in amino acids: CASSFRESYEQYF. As DNA, the CDR3 is TGCGCCAGCAGCTTCCGGGAGTCCTACGAGCAGTACTTC.

The rearrangement joins TRBV28 to TRBJ2-1; 14 bases agree with TRBD2. The CDR3 runs to 16 residues. Looked up from germline, CDR1 is MDHEN and CDR2 is SYDVKM. The J segment lost 12 bases and the V segment lost 2 bases, leaving 9 bases of the junction unmatched. CDR3 sequence reads: CASSLLPGLAGVRQFF. CDR3 DNA: TGTGCCAGCAGTTTACTCCCGGGACTAGCGGGAGTGCGGCAGTTCTTC.

The V and J genes are TRBV27 and TRBJ1-1; D uncertain. The CDR3 has 17 amino acids. V was pared by 3 bases and J by 2 bases, with 19 bases between. Germline V gene data show CDR1 as MNHEY and CDR2 as SMNVEV (reference sequence). The CDR3 loop reads CASSFHPPPPGNTEAFF. DNA for the CDR3: TGTGCCAGCAGTTTCCACCCACCCCCCCCGGGAAACACTGAAGCTTTCTTT.

CDR3 amino acids: CASSQAVIGVNGYTF. In DNA, the CDR3 is TGTGCCAGCAGCCAGGCCGTAATAGGGGTGAATGGCTACACCTTC. This chain uses TRBV4-2 with TRBJ1-2; possible D gene TRBD1, 5 bases. The germline gives CDR1 LGHNA, CDR2 YNFKEQ. Trimming cost V 3 bases and J 6 bases, with 17 bases left between them. The length of the CDR3 is 15 residues.

This rearrangement joins TRBV27 to TRBJ1-6, with D possibly TRBD1 on 6 matching bases. The CDR3 extends over 15 amino acids. Germline lookup yields CDR1 MNHEY and CDR2 SMNVEV (reference sequence). Trimming cost V 8 bases and J 7 bases, with 18 bases left between them. CDR3 coding DNA: TGTGCCAGCTCCCTGGACAGTTTTTCGAATTCACCCCTCCACTTT. Residues: CASSLDSFSNSPLHF.

The gene calls are TRBV11-2 and TRBJ2-7, with 7 positions matching TRBD1. Germline assignment: CDR1 SGHAT and CDR2 FQNNGV. V was pared by 5 bases and J by 3 bases, with 22 bases of the junction left unmatched. The CDR3 consists of 19 residues. CDR3 DNA: TGTGCCAGCAGCGGGCAGAAATCGACAGGGACCTATGACTACTACGAGCAGTACTTC. Protein sequence: CASSGQKSTGTYDYYEQYF.

This sequence joins TRBV6-5 and TRBJ2-5, with D tentatively TRBD2 (5 bases). Germline CDR1 reads MNHEY; CDR2 reads SVGAGI. Trimming removed 6 bases from V and 3 bases from J, with 11 bases in between. The CDR3 is 13 amino acids. The CDR3 DNA is TGTGCCAGCAGGGTTCGGGGTGAAGAGACCCAGTACTTC. This gives the protein CASRVRGEETQYF.

The chain employs TRBV7-9 and TRBJ1-2; 8 nucleotides line up with TRBD1. With V trimmed by 6 bases and J by 0 bases, 6 bases remained unmatched. CDR3 length equals 15 residues. Germline V gene lookup returns CDR1 SEHNR and CDR2 FQNEAQ (reference sequence). The CDR3: CASSKPGQANYGYTF. CDR3 DNA: TGTGCCAGCAGTAAACCGGGACAGGCTAACTATGGCTACACCTTC. Full variable domain (outside the CDR3, taken from reference TRBV7-9 and TRBJ1-2): DTGVSQNPRHKITKRGQNVTFRCDPISEHNRLYWYRQTLGQGPEFLTYFQNEAQLEKSRLLSDRFSAERPKGSFSTLEIQRTEQGDSAMYLCASSKPGQANYGYTFGSGTRLTVV.

The chain couples TRBV24-1 to TRBJ2-2, with D possibly matching TRBD2 (7 bases). The CDR3 length is 18 residues. The germline V gene encodes CDR1 KGHDR and CDR2 SFDVKD. V was clipped by 6 bases and J by 0 bases, with 19 bases between them. The CDR3 sequence is CATSRAQGGAPNTGELFF. The CDR3 DNA follows: TGTGCCACCAGTCGCGCTCAAGGGGGGGCGCCGAACACCGGGGAGCTGTTTTTT.

V is TRBV11-2 and J is TRBJ2-7; TRBD1 might be the D (6 bases). The CDR3 covers 15 residues. V lost 2 bases and J lost 2, with 13 bases in between. Germline CDR1 reads SGHAT; CDR2 reads FQNNGV. This CDR3 is CASSLSGVSTYEQYF. The CDR3 coding sequence is TGTGCCAGCAGCTTATCAGGGGTTAGCACCTACGAGCAGTACTTC.

The chain couples TRBV4-2 to TRBJ1-6, with unresolved D. Germline V lookup: CDR1 LGHNA, CDR2 YNFKEQ. The CDR3 consists of 15 residues. V was clipped by 7 bases and J by 7 bases, with 17 bases between them. Written as DNA, the CDR3 is TGTGCCAGCACCACAAGCCATGGAGGGAATTCACCCCTCCACTTT. This gives the protein CASTTSHGGNSPLHF.

The chain joins TRBV2 to TRBJ2-4, with D possibly matching TRBD1 (6 bases). The germline V and J ends were trimmed by 6 bases and 7 bases, with 13 bases remaining between them. This CDR3 has 13 residues. The germline gives CDR1 SNHLY, CDR2 FYNNEI. The CDR3 region has the DNA TGTGCCAGCAGCGAACAGGGAATGAACATTCAGTACTTC. Its translation: CASSEQGMNIQYF.

The chain employs TRBV30 and TRBJ1-5; TRBD1 matches at 9 bases. The ends lost 6 bases at V and 4 bases at J; junction bases unmatched: 1. Germline CDR1 and CDR2: GTSNPN and SVGIG (reference sequence). This CDR3 region has 12 residues. CDR3 protein: CACGTGNQPQHF. The CDR3 DNA follows: TGTGCCTGCGGGACAGGGAATCAGCCCCAGCATTTT. Supplemented by reference TRBV30 and TRBJ1-5, the full variable domain reads SQTIHQWPATLVQPVGSPLSLECTVEGTSNPNLYWYRQAAGRGLQLLFYSVGIGQISSEVPQNLSASRPQDRQFILSSKKLLLSDSGFYLCACGTGNQPQHFGDGTRLSIL.